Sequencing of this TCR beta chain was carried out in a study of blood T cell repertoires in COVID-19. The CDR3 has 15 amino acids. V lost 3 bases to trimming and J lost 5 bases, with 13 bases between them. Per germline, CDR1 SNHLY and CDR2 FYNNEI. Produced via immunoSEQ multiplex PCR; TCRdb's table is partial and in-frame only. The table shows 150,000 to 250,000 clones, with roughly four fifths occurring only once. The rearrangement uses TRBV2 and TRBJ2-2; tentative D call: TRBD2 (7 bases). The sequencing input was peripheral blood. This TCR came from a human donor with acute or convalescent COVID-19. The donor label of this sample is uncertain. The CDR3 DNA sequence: TGTGCCAGCAGTGAGGCGGGGGCCAGAACCGGGGAGCTGTTTTTT. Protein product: CASSEAGARTGELFF.